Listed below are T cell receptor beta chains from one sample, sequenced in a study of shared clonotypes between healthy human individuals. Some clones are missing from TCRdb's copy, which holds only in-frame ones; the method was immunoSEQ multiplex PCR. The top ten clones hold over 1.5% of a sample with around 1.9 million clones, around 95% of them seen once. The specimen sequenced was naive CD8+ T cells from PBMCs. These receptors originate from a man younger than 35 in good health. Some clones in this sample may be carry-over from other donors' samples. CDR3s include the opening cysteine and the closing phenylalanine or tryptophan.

CDR3: CASSLVQGVNTEAFF; V: TRBV7-9; J: TRBJ1-1
CDR3: CASSSGVTGELFF; V: TRBV7-9; J: TRBJ2-2
CDR3: CASSPPGLAGWATDTQYF; V: TRBV18; J: TRBJ2-3
CDR3: CASSPRLNPGGKGYTF; V: TRBV5-6; J: TRBJ1-2
CDR3: CATGDRVAGELFF; V: TRBV15; J: TRBJ2-2
CDR3: CASSSGQGGYEQYF; V: TRBV28; J: TRBJ2-7
CDR3: CASSPAGIGYYGYTF; V: TRBV4-3; J: TRBJ1-2
CDR3: CASSIAGGRNNEQFF; V: TRBV19; J: TRBJ2-1
CDR3: CASSLRGTTNYGYTF; V: TRBV5-5; J: TRBJ1-2
CDR3: CASSWGQGNTIYF; V: TRBV7-3; J: TRBJ1-3
CDR3: CASSYSSGNSYEQYF; V: TRBV6-5; J: TRBJ2-7
CDR3: CASSQERADTQYF; V: TRBV4-3; J: TRBJ2-3
CDR3: CASSSGRGGAFF; V: TRBV5-1; J: TRBJ1-1
CDR3: CASTPAVADTQYF; V: TRBV28; J: TRBJ2-3
CDR3: CASHNDRAKYGYTF; V: TRBV5-1; J: TRBJ1-2
CDR3: CASSQDVESEQYF; V: TRBV4-1; J: TRBJ2-7
CDR3: CASSIVPSGNTEAFF; V: TRBV19; J: TRBJ1-1
CDR3: CASSLRDYEGEQYF; V: TRBV5-5; J: TRBJ2-7
CDR3: CASSAIPPWRESAYEQYF; V: TRBV27; J: TRBJ2-7
CDR3: CASSRRTGADGYTF; V: TRBV27; J: TRBJ1-2
CDR3: CSVFAGSYEQYF; V: TRBV29-1; J: TRBJ2-7
CDR3: CASSLGGSSYNEQFF; V: TRBV5-1; J: TRBJ2-1
CDR3: CASSPPSNEQYF; V: TRBV27; J: TRBJ2-7
CDR3: CASSQGSGELFF; V: TRBV9; J: TRBJ2-2
CDR3: CASSLGPWGHQPSATNEKLFF; V: TRBV7-8; J: TRBJ1-4
CDR3: CASSWTSGPYEQYF; V: TRBV5-4; J: TRBJ2-7
CDR3: CASSIRTGIYEQYF; V: TRBV19; J: TRBJ2-7
CDR3: CASSEGLAGPYNEQFF; V: TRBV4-3; J: TRBJ2-1
CDR3: CASSSPTSGSYNEQFF; V: TRBV9; J: TRBJ2-1
CDR3: CASSIRGELGYTIYF; V: TRBV9; J: TRBJ1-3
CDR3: CASSFWGSSYEQYF; V: TRBV28; J: TRBJ2-7
CDR3: CASSLRTGGWGYTF; V: TRBV4-2; J: TRBJ1-2
CDR3: CASSDSPYGYTF; V: TRBV6-5; J: TRBJ1-2
CDR3: CANNYGGVIIPPPEQYF; V: TRBV2; J: TRBJ2-7
CDR3: CASSLIGGPNTGELFF; V: TRBV4-1; J: TRBJ2-2
CDR3: CASSLIGGPTDEQFF; V: TRBV4-1; J: TRBJ2-1
CDR3: CASRGESNTGELFF; V: TRBV9; J: TRBJ2-2